This T cell receptor (beta chain) was retrieved from a study of shared clonotypes between healthy human individuals. Germline-derived CDR1 and CDR2 are ENHRY and SYGVKD. The CDR3 runs to 14 residues. V was shortened by 7 bases and J by 10 bases, with 20 bases between the two germline ends. Repertoires were generated with immunoSEQ multiplex PCR, while TCRdb's copy carries only in-frame clones and drops some. The table has roughly 700,000 clones, over 65% seen once; the top ten hold about 1.7%. All donors qualified as healthy HIV-negative adults and had experienced no recent acute infections or vaccinations.

The chain carries TRBV10-3 and TRBJ1-5, with a tentative D call TRBD1 (5 bases). The receptor was derived from a woman under 40 in good health. The source material was memory CD4+ T cells sorted from blood. Subset meaning: CD45RA-negative fraction. The CDR3 DNA reads TGTGCCATCAAATCGGGACCCGGAAGGGAACCCCAGCATTTT. This sequence encodes CAIKSGPGREPQHF.